One sample yielded the 5 T cell receptor beta chains listed below, sequenced in a study of early T cells in non-severe SARS-CoV-2 infection. One entry per CDR3 protein results from TCRdb running MiXCR on the 5' RACE reads. The sample has 60,000 to 70,000 distinct CDR3 sequences, over 4.5% seen once. The sample in question was whole blood, obtained at baseline. The receptors originated from an adult who was a healthcare worker with PCR-confirmed SARS-CoV-2 infection or an uninfected control (not recorded which).

This clonotype was detected ten times or more. V usage is TRBV12-3 or TRBV12-4 and J usage is TRBJ1-6; a weak D match, TRBD1 (6 bases). With 6 bases removed from V and 5 bases from J, the gap between germline ends came to 14 bases. CDR3 length: 15 amino acids. CDR3 bases: TGTGCCAGCAGCCAACAGGGAGGCGATAATTCACCCCTCCACTTT. Translation: CASSQQGGDNSPLHF.

This clonotype has just one count. Just one base apart from a much larger clone, this may be a read error. J is TRBJ2-7 and V is TRBV5-1; the match to TRBD1 covers 10 bases. This CDR3 spans 15 amino acids. The germline gives CDR1 SGHRS, CDR2 YFSETQ. V shed 4 bases and J 4 bases; nucleotides not matched to a gene: 8. The CDR3 bases are TGCGCCAGCAGCCTGGAGACAGGGGGCTTATACGAGCAGTACTTC. It encodes CASSLETGGLYEQYF.

In this sample, this clonotype turned up many times. The chain employs TRBV28 and TRBJ1-2; maybe TRBD1 (5 bases). The CDR3 length is 13 residues. CDR1 is MDHEN, CDR2 SYDVKM, per germline. V was pared by 6 bases and J by 0 bases, with 8 bases between. The CDR3 region is CASRDTSNYGYTF. In nucleotides, the CDR3 is TGTGCCAGCAGGGACACTTCTAACTATGGCTACACCTTC.

This clonotype has a handful of counts. The genes are TRBV11-1 and TRBJ2-1, with D tentatively TRBD1 or TRBD2 (6 bases each). V was cut by 5 bases and J by 6 bases, with 11 bases left in between. The CDR3 spans 13 residues. Germline CDR1 and CDR2: SGHAT and FQDESV (reference sequence). CDR3 loop: CASSIGGPNEQFF. The CDR3 region has the DNA TGTGCCAGCAGCATTGGGGGGCCCAATGAGCAGTTCTTC.

This clonotype was observed at least ten times. This chain joins TRBV29-1 and TRBJ2-5, with D possibly being TRBD1 (6 bases). The germline V and J ends were trimmed by 4 bases and 0 bases, with 15 bases remaining between them. The germline CDR1 and CDR2 sequences are SQVTM and ANQGSEA. This CDR3 region has 15 residues. CDR3 bases: TGCAGCGTTGGTTCCGCAGGGGTGAACCAAGAGACCCAGTACTTC. Encoded protein: CSVGSAGVNQETQYF.